This T cell receptor (beta chain) was identified in a study of cytomegalovirus exposure and HLA in healthy donors. Study-level points and caveats: Researchers catalogued over 150 TCR beta chains as cytomegalovirus-associated. Per a prior analysis, the majority of TCR beta V segments were productive roughly 87% or roughly 30% of the time.

Germline V lookup: CDR1 SSHAT, CDR2 FNYEAQ (reference sequence). The CDR3 is 13 residues long. This PCR relied on a set of 60 Vbeta primers and 13 Jbeta primers. Clones were read by immunoSEQ multiplex PCR, and TCRdb kept only the in-frame ones, dropping some. In the table there are about 170,000 clones, approximately 81% of which are singletons. For this clone: What it recognizes is unknown. The junction departs from the called germline gene at one end, perhaps through a read error.

Sequences were obtained from PBMCs. The chain has TRBV7-7 and TRBJ2-7; 9 positions match TRBD2. The clonotype comes from a man aged 25 to 40 in good health and CMV-seropositive. The CDR3 coding sequence is TGTGCTAGCAGCTTAGCGGGAGTGGACGAGCAGTACTTC. It is translated as CASSLAGVDEQYF.